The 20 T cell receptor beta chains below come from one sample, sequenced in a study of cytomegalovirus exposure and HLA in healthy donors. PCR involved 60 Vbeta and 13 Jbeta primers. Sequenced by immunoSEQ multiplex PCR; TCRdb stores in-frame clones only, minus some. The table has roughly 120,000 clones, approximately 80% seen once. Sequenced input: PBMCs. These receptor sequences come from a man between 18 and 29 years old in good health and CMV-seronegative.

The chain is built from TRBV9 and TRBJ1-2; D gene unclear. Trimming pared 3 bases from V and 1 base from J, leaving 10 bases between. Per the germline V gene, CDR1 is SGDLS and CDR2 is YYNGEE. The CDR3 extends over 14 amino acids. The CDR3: CASSGESFNYGYTF. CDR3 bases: TGTGCCAGCAGCGGTGAGAGCTTTAACTATGGCTACACCTTC.

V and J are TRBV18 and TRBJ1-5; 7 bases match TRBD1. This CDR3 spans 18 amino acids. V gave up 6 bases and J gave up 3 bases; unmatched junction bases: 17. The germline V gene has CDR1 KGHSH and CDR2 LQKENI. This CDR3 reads CASSPQLTGSGDNQPQHF. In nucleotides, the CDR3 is TGTGCCAGCTCGCCCCAACTGACAGGGTCTGGGGACAATCAGCCCCAGCATTTT.

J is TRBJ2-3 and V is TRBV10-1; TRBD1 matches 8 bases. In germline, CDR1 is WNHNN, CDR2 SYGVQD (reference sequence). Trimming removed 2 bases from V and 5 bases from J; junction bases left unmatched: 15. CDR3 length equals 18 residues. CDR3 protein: CASSETSSQGARGDTQYF. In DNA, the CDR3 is TGCGCCAGCAGTGAGACTAGCTCCCAGGGGGCGCGGGGAGATACGCAGTATTTT.

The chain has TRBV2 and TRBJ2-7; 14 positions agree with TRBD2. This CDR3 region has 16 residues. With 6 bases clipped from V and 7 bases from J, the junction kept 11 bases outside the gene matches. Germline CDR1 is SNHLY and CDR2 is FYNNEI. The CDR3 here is CASREGTSGSGLEQYF. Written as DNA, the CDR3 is TGTGCCAGCAGGGAGGGGACTAGCGGGAGTGGTTTGGAGCAGTACTTC. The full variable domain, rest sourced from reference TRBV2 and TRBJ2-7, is EPEVTQTPSHQVTQMGQEVILRCVPISNHLYFYWYRQILGQKVEFLVSFYNNEISEKSEIFDDQFSVERPDGSNFTLKIRSTKLEDSAMYFCASREGTSGSGLEQYFGPGTRLTVT.

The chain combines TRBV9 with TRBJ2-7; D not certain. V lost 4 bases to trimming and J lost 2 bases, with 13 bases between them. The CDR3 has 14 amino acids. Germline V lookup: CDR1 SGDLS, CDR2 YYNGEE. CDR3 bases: TGTGCCAGCAGCCCCACCTCGACAACCTACGAGCAGTACGTC. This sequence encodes CASSPTSTTYEQYV.

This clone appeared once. CDR3 loop: CASSLEGSGTSYEQYF. The CDR3, as DNA: TGTGCCAGCAGCTTAGAGGGTAGCGGGACCTCCTACGAGCAGTACTTC. This sequence joins TRBV7-9 and TRBJ2-7, with 8 bases matching TRBD2. CDR1 is SEHNR and CDR2 is FQNEAQ in the germline V gene (reference sequence). V shed 1 base and J 0 bases; nucleotides not matched to a gene: 5. CDR3 length equals 16 residues.

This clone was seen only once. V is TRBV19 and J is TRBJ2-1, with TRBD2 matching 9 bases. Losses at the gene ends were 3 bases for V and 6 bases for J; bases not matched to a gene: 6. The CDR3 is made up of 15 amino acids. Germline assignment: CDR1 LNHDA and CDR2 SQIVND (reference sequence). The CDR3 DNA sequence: TGTGCCAGTAGTATGGGTAGCGGGAGCCTCAATGAGCAGTTCTTC. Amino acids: CASSMGSGSLNEQFF.

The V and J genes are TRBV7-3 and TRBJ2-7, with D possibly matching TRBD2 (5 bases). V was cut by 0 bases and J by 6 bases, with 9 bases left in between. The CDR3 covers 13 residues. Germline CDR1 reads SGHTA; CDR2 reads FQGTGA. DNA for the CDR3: TGTGCCAGCAGCTTAACTCTCGGGGTCGAGCAGTACTTC. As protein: CASSLTLGVEQYF.

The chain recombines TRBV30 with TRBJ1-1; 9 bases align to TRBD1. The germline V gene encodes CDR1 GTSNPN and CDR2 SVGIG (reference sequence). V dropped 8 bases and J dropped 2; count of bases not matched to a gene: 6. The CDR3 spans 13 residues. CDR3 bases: TGTGCCACCTACAGGGGGCTTAACACTGAAGCTTTCTTT. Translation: CATYRGLNTEAFF.

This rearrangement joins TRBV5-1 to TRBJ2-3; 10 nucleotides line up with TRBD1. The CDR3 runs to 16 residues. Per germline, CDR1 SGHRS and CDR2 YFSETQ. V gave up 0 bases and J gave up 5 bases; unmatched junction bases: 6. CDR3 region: CASSLAPGQGIDTQYF. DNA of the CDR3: TGCGCCAGCAGCTTGGCCCCGGGACAGGGGATAGATACGCAGTATTTT. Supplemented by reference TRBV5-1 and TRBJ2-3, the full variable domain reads KAGVTQTPRYLIKTRGQQVTLSCSPISGHRSVSWYQQTPGQGLQFLFEYFSETQRNKGNFPGRFSGRQFSNSRSEMNVSTLELGDSALYLCASSLAPGQGIDTQYFGPGTRLTVL.

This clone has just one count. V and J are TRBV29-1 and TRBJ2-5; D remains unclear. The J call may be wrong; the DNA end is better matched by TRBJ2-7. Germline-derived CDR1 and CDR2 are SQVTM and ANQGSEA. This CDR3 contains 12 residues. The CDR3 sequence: CSVEGQYYEQYF. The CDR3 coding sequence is TGCAGCGTTGAGGGTCAGTACTACGAGCAGTACTTC.

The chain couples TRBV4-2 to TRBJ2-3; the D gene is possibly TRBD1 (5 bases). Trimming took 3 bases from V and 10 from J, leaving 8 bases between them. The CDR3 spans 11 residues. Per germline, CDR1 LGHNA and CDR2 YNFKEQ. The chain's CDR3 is CASSQGHAQYF. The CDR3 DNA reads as TGTGCCAGCAGCCAGGGGCATGCGCAGTATTTT.

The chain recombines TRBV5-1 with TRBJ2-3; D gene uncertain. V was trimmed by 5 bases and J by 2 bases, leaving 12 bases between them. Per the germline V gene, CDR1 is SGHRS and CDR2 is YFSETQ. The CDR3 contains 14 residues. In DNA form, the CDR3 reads TGCGCCAGCAGTTGGCGAGGTGACACAGATACGCAGTATTTT. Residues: CASSWRGDTDTQYF.

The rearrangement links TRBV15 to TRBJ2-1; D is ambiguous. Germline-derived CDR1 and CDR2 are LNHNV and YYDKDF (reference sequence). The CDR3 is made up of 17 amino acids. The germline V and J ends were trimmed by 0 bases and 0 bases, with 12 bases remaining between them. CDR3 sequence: CATSRDDTPSSYNEQFF. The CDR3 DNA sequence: TGTGCCACCAGCAGAGATGATACGCCCAGCTCCTACAATGAGCAGTTCTTC.

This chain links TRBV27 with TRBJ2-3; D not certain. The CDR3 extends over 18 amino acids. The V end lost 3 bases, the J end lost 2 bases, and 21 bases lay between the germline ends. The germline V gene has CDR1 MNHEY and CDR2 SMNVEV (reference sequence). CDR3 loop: CASSLYRRAPEDTDTQYF. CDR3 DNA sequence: TGTGCCAGCAGTTTGTACCGGCGAGCGCCCGAGGACACAGATACGCAGTATTTT.

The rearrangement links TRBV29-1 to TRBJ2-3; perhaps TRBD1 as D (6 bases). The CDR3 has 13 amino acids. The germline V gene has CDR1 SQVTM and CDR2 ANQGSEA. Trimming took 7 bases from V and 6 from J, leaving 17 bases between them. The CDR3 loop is CSGYNTGKDTQYF. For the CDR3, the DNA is TGCAGCGGATACAACACAGGGAAGGATACGCAGTATTTT.

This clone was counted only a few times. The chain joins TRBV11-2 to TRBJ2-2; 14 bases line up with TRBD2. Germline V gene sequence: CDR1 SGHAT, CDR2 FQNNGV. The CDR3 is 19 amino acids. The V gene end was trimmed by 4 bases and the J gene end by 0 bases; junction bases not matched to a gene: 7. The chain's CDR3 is CASSSGGLAGAPNTGELFF. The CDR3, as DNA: TGTGCCAGCAGCTCCGGGGGACTAGCGGGAGCCCCGAACACCGGGGAGCTGTTTTTT.

The CDR3 bases are TGCGCCAGCAGCTTAAAGAGGAGCTCCTACAATGAGCAGTTCTTC. Protein: CASSLKRSSYNEQFF. The chain uses TRBV5-1 and TRBJ2-1; D ambiguous. The CDR3 covers 15 residues. Germline lookup yields CDR1 SGHRS and CDR2 YFSETQ. V was cut by 2 bases and J by 0 bases, with 9 bases left in between.

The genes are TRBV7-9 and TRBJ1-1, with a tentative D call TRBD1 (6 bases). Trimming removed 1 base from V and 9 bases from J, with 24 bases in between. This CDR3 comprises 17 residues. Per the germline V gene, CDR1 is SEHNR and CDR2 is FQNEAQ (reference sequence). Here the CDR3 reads CASSLGGGRTGTSKAFF. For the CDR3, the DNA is TGTGCCAGCAGCTTAGGCGGGGGCCGCACTGGTACTTCGAAAGCTTTCTTT.

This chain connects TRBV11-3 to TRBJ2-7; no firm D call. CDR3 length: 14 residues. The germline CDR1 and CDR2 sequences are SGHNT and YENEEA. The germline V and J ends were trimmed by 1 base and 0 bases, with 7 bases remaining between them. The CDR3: CASSLGGSSYEQYF. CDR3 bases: TGTGCCAGCAGCTTAGGCGGCAGCTCCTACGAGCAGTACTTC.